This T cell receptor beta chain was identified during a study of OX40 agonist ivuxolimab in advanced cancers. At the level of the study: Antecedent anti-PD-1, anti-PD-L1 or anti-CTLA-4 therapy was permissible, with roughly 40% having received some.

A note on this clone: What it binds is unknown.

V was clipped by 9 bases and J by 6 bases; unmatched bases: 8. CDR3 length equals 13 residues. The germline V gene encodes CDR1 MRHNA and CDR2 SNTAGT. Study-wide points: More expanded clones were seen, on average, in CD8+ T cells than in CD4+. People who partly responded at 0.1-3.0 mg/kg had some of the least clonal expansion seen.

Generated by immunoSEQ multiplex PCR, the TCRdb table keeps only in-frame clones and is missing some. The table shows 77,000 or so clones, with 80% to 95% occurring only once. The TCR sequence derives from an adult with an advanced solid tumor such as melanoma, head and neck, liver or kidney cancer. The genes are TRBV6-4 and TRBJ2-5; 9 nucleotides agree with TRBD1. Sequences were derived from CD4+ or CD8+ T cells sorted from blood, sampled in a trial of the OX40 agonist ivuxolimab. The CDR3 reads CASSWDRDKTQYF. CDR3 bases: TGTGCCAGTTCCTGGGACAGGGACAAGACCCAGTACTTC.